This passage covers 17 T cell receptor beta chains from one sample sequenced in a study of blood T cell repertoires in COVID-19. The table came from immunoSEQ multiplex PCR; TCRdb's copy has only in-frame clones and leaves some out. There are roughly 200,000 clones in the sample; roughly four fifths occur only once, and 11% lies in the top ten. Sequencing was done on a sample of peripheral blood. The receptors here all came from a woman aged 40 to 49 with COVID-19, enrolled during active disease.

This clone came up once. The chain is built from TRBV7-2 and TRBJ2-2; D may be TRBD1 (5 bases). Germline V lookup: CDR1 SGHTA, CDR2 FQGNSA. V gave up 1 base and J gave up 8 bases, with 17 bases separating them. This CDR3 spans 16 amino acids. The CDR3 coding sequence is TGTGCCAGCAGCTTAGTGGGTTCACAGCAGGGTGGGGAGCTGTTTTTT. Its translation: CASSLVGSQQGGELFF.

V usage is TRBV27 and J usage is TRBJ2-7, with 10 bases fitting TRBD2. Trimming cost V 3 bases and J 5 bases; bases outside gene matches: 1. The CDR3 consists of 13 residues. Per germline, CDR1 MNHEY and CDR2 SMNVEV (reference sequence). CDR3 region: CASSFLAGDEQYF. For the CDR3, the DNA is TGTGCCAGCAGTTTCCTAGCGGGAGACGAGCAGTACTTC.

This chain uses TRBV19 with TRBJ2-7; 10 nucleotides match TRBD1. Germline CDR1 LNHDA, CDR2 SQIVND (reference sequence). The CDR3 is 14 amino acids. V was pared by 8 bases and J by 1 base, with 5 bases of the junction left unmatched. Written as DNA, the CDR3 is TGTGCCAGTTCAGACAGGGGGCTTTCCTACGAGCAGTACTTC. Translated: CASSDRGLSYEQYF. Combining the CDR3 with reference TRBV19 and TRBJ2-7 gives the whole variable domain DGGITQSPKYLFRKEGQNVTLSCEQNLNHDAMYWYRQDPGQGLRLIYYSQIVNDFQKGDIAEGYSVSREKKESFPLTVTSAQKNPTAFYLCASSDRGLSYEQYFGPGTRLTVT.

The chain combines TRBV2 with TRBJ1-1; weak D call: TRBD1 (5 bases). This CDR3 has 13 amino acids. V shed 6 bases and J shed 4 bases, with 12 bases lying between them. Germline V CDR1 and CDR2: SNHLY, FYNNEI. The DNA for the CDR3 is TGTGCCAGCAGCCCGTTCGGGGGCACTGAAGCTTTCTTT. Protein sequence: CASSPFGGTEAFF.

CDR3 sequence reads: CASSQPRGNEQFF. The CDR3 DNA reads TGTGCCAGCAGCCAACCCAGGGGCAATGAGCAGTTCTTC. The V gene is TRBV14, the J gene TRBJ2-1, with D possibly matching TRBD1 (6 bases). V was clipped by 2 bases and J by 6 bases, with 8 bases between them. Germline V gene data show CDR1 as SGHDN and CDR2 as FVKESK. The CDR3 runs 13 residues.

The chain combines TRBV27 with TRBJ2-7, with 8 bases aligning to TRBD1. This CDR3 is 20 amino acids long. The germline CDR1 and CDR2 sequences are MNHEY and SMNVEV (reference sequence). Trimming at V came to 4 bases and at J to 9 bases, leaving 29 bases not matched to a gene. The CDR3 DNA sequence: TGTGCCAGCAGTTCCAATCCGGGGACAGGTTCCTCTGCTGTCTTCTGTGGGCAGTACGTC. Residues: CASSSNPGTGSSAVFCGQYV.

The chain uses TRBV7-8 and TRBJ2-5; a possible D gene is TRBD2 (6 bases). Trimming pared 1 base from V and 9 bases from J, leaving 15 bases between. The germline V gene encodes CDR1 SGHVS and CDR2 FQNEAQ. This CDR3 has 14 residues. CDR3 region: CASSLGATRGAQYF. CDR3 nucleotides: TGTGCCAGCAGCTTAGGGGCTACCCGCGGGGCCCAGTACTTC.

V and J are TRBV6-1 and TRBJ2-3; D possibly corresponds to TRBD1 (6 bases). Trimming took off 4 bases at V and 2 bases at J, with 22 bases between the two ends. The length of the CDR3 is 18 residues. Germline CDR1 is MNHNS and CDR2 is SASEGT. CDR3 residues: CASSGIPGPGVLTDTQYF. CDR3 coding DNA: TGTGCCAGCAGTGGGATCCCGGGACCAGGGGTCCTCACAGATACGCAGTATTTT.

The chain employs TRBV5-1 and TRBJ1-5; 9 bases agree with TRBD1. Germline assignment: CDR1 SGHRS and CDR2 YFSETQ. Losses at the gene ends were 4 bases for V and 4 bases for J; bases not matched to a gene: 3. This CDR3 is 14 amino acids long. This CDR3 is CASSPGTGNQPQHF. In DNA, the CDR3 is TGCGCCAGCAGCCCGGGGACAGGGAATCAGCCCCAGCATTTT.

The chain joins TRBV28 to TRBJ2-7; D is possibly TRBD1 (5 bases). The germline V gene has CDR1 MDHEN and CDR2 SYDVKM. The CDR3 length is 13 residues. The V end was cut by 8 bases, the J end by 1 base, with 12 bases between. In DNA form, the CDR3 reads TGTGCCAGCGAAGGGGTTTATTCCTACGAGCAGTACTTC. It codes for CASEGVYSYEQYF.

The V call is TRBV9, the J call TRBJ2-2; D is uncertain. The length of the CDR3 is 14 residues. Per germline, CDR1 SGDLS and CDR2 YYNGEE. The ends were cut back, 0 bases at V and 3 bases at J, with 6 bases in the middle. CDR3 amino acids: CASSVVAYTGELFF. CDR3 DNA: TGTGCCAGCAGCGTAGTGGCTTACACCGGGGAGCTGTTTTTT.

Remarks on this clone: The sample has other DNA sequences that encode this CDR3 too. This chain connects TRBV28 to TRBJ1-5; D remains unclear. Germline values: CDR1 MDHEN, CDR2 SYDVKM. Trimming shortened V by 4 bases and J by 4 bases, and 5 bases separated the two germline ends. This CDR3 is built from 12 residues. As DNA, the CDR3 is TGTGCCAGCAGTTCCTTAAATCAGCCCCAGCATTTT. Protein: CASSSLNQPQHF.

The rearrangement uses TRBV29-1 and TRBJ1-1; TRBD1 might be the D (5 bases). Germline CDR1 reads SQVTM; CDR2 reads ANQGSEA. This CDR3 is built from 13 residues. Trimming left V 7 bases short and J 1 base short, with 13 bases between. CDR3 sequence: CSASWGENTEAFF. CDR3 bases: TGCAGCGCGTCGTGGGGGGAGAACACTGAAGCTTTCTTT.

The chain combines TRBV7-2 with TRBJ2-3; maybe TRBD1 (5 bases). The CDR3 loop spans 14 amino acids. V shed 6 bases and J shed 3 bases, with 13 bases lying between them. In germline, CDR1 is SGHTA, CDR2 FQGNSA. The DNA of the CDR3 is TGTGCCAGCAGAACAGGTCCTACAACAGATACGCAGTATTTT. It codes for CASRTGPTTDTQYF.

This chain uses TRBV28 with TRBJ1-6; 9 bases line up with TRBD1. The CDR3 is 15 amino acids. The V segment lost 5 bases and the J segment 5 bases; nucleotides outside the gene matches: 4. In germline, CDR1 is MDHEN, CDR2 SYDVKM. CDR3 DNA: TGTGCCAGCAGTCGGGACAGGGCCGATAATTCACCCCTCCACTTT. It translates to CASSRDRADNSPLHF.

This clone was observed once. The chain carries TRBV6-5 and TRBJ1-4; D is unresolved. V was pared by 4 bases and J by 8 bases, with 11 bases between. This CDR3 has 13 amino acids. Looked up from germline, CDR1 is MNHEY and CDR2 is SVGAGI. CDR3 bases: TGTGCCAGCAGTTTTAACAGAAAAGAAAAACTGTTTTTT. This translates into CASSFNRKEKLFF.

The chain links TRBV4-1 to TRBJ1-5; D perhaps matches TRBD1 (5 bases). In germline, CDR1 is MGHRA, CDR2 YSYEKL. Trimming cost V 0 bases and J 1 base, with 10 bases left between them. CDR3 size: 16 residues. The CDR3 region is CASSQDPGQSNQPQHF. The CDR3 DNA follows: TGCGCCAGCAGCCAAGACCCAGGGCAAAGCAATCAGCCCCAGCATTTT.